Shown below are 2 T cell receptor beta chains from a single sample sequenced in a study of early T cells in non-severe SARS-CoV-2 infection. TCRdb re-called the 5' RACE reads with MiXCR, one entry per CDR3 protein. This table has approximately 110,000 distinct CDR3 sequences, more than 13% appearing once. The specimen sequenced was whole blood. The receptors stem from an adult who was a healthcare worker with PCR-confirmed SARS-CoV-2 infection or an uninfected control (not recorded which).

This chain connects TRBV5-1 to TRBJ2-7; D tentatively fits TRBD1 or TRBD2 (5 bases each). Trimming shortened V by 0 bases and J by 2 bases, and 15 bases separated the two germline ends. The CDR3 loop spans 16 amino acids. Germline V lookup: CDR1 SGHRS, CDR2 YFSETQ. The CDR3 here is CASSLDIGTATYEQYF. CDR3 coding DNA: TGCGCCAGCAGCTTGGATATCGGGACGGCAACCTACGAGCAGTACTTC.

The chain combines TRBV10-2 with TRBJ1-6; 8 bases fit TRBD1. This CDR3 is 13 amino acids long. After removal of 8 bases from V and 10 bases from J, the junction contained 7 bases not matched to a gene. In germline, CDR1 is WSHSY, CDR2 SAAADI. This CDR3 reads CASRNRGGSPLHF. For the CDR3, the DNA is TGCGCCAGCCGAAACAGGGGGGGCTCACCCCTCCACTTT.